This T cell receptor (beta chain) was obtained from a study of T cell responses to AZD1222 COVID-19 vaccine. Findings of the study overall: Females made up more of the donors, who were largely white British, and clonal diversity may have come out too low. Repertoire sampling occurred only after the peak T cell response. Reportedly, nearly half the spike-specific TCRs target unmutated variant regions.

Germline CDR1 and CDR2: MNHEY and SVGAGI. Trimming pared 4 bases from V and 7 bases from J, leaving 11 bases between. This CDR3 region has 12 residues. Note on this clone: Its antigen remains unknown.

Some clones are missing from TCRdb's copy, which holds only in-frame ones; the method was immunoSEQ multiplex PCR. The data show 100,000 to 150,000 clones, with about 85% seen just once and 3.5% to 4.5% held by the top ten. This chain joins TRBV6-5 and TRBJ2-7, with a tentative D call TRBD1 (5 bases). The origin of this receptor is an adult in good health. The sequencing here drew on peripheral blood, taken on day 0 of AZD1222 vaccination. CDR3 in DNA: TGTGCCAGCAGTTCCGTCCCAGGGGAGCAGTACTTC. Encoded protein: CASSSVPGEQYF.